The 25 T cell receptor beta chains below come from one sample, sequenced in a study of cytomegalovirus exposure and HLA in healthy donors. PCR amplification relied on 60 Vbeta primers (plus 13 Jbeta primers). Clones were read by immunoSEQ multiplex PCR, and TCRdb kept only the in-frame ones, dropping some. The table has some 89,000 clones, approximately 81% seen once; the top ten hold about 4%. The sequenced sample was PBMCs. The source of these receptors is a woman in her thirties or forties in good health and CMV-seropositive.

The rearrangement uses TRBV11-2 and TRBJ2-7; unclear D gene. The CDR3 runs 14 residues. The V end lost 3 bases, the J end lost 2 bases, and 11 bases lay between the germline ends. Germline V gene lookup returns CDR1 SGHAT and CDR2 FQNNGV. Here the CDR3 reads CASSFIAGAYEQYF. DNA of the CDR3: TGTGCCAGCAGCTTCATTGCCGGAGCCTACGAGCAGTACTTC.

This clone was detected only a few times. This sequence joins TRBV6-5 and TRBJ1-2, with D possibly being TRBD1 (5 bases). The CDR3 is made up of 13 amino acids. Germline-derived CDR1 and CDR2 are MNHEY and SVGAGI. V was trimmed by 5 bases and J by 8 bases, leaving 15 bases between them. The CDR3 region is CASSPGTGGGYTF. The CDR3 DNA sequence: TGTGCCAGCAGTCCCGGGACGGGGGGGGGCTACACCTTC.

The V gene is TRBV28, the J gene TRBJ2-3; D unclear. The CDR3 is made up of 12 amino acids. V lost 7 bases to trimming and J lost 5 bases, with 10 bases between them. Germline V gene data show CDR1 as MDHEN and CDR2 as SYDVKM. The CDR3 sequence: CASTVNGDTQYF. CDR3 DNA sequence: TGTGCCAGCACGGTAAATGGAGATACGCAGTATTTT.

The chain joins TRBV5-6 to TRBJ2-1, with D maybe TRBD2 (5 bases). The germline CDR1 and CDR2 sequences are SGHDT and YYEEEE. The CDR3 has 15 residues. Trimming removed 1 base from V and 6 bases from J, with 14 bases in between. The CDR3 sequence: CASSLYETKGNEQFF. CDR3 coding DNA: TGTGCCAGCAGCTTGTACGAGACTAAGGGCAATGAGCAGTTCTTC.

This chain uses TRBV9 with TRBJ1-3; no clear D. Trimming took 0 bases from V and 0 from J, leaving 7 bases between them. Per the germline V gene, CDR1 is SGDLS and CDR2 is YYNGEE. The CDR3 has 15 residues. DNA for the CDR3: TGTGCCAGCAGCGTAGAGGAGTTCTCTGGAAACACCATATATTTT. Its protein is CASSVEEFSGNTIYF.

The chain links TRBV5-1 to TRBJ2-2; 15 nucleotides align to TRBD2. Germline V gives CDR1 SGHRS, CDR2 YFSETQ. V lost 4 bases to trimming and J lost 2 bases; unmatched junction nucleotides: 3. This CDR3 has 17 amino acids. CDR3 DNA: TGCGCCAGCAGCGGACTAGCGGGAGGGCCAAACACCGGGGAGCTGTTTTTT. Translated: CASSGLAGGPNTGELFF.

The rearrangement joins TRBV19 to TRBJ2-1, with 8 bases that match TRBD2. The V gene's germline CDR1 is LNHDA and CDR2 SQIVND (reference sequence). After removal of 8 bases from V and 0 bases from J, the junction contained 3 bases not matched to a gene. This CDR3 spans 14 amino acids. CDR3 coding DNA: TGTGCCAGTGCCGGGACTAGCTCCTACAATGAGCAGTTCTTC. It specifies CASAGTSSYNEQFF.

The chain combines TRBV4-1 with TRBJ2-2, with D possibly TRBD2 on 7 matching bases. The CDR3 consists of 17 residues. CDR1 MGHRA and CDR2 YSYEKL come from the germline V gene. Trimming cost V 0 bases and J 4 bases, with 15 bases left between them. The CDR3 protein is CASSQEATGGLTGELFF. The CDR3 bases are TGCGCCAGCAGCCAAGAAGCTACGGGGGGCCTCACCGGGGAGCTGTTTTTT.

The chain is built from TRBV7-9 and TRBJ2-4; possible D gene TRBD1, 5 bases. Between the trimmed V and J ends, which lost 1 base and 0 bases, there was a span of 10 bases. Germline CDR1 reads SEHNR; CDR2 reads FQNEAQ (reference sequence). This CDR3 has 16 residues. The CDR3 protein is CASSLGAGLAKNIQYF. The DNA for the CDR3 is TGTGCCAGCAGCTTAGGCGCAGGGCTAGCCAAAAACATTCAGTACTTC. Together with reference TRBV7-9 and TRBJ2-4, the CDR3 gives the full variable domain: DTGVSQNPRHKITKRGQNVTFRCDPISEHNRLYWYRQTLGQGPEFLTYFQNEAQLEKSRLLSDRFSAERPKGSFSTLEIQRTEQGDSAMYLCASSLGAGLAKNIQYFGAGTRLSVL.

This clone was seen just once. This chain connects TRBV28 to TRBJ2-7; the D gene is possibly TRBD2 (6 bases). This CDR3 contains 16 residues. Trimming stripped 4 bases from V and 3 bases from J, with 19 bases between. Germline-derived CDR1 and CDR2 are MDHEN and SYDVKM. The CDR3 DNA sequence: TGTGCCAGCAGTTCCCCACCCACTAGCACCTACTACGAGCAGTACTTC. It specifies CASSSPPTSTYYEQYF.

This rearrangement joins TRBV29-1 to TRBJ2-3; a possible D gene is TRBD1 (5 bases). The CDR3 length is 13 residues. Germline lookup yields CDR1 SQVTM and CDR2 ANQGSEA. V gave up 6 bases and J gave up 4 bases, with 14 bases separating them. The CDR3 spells CSVGEAGPDTQYF. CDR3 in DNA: TGCAGCGTCGGAGAGGCAGGGCCAGATACGCAGTATTTT.

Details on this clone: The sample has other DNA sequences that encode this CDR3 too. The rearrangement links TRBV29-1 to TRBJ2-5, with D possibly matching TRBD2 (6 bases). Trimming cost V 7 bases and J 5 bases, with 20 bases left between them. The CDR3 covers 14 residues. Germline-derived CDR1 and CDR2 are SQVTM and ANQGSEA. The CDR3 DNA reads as TGCAGCGGGACACTAGCAGGAGTGGGGGAGACCCAGTACTTC. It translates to CSGTLAGVGETQYF.

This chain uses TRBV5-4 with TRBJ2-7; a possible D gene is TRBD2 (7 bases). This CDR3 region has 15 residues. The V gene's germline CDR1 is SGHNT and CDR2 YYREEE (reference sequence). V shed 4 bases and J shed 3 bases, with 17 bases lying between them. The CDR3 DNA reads TGTGCCAGCAGCCCCCAGGGGAGGGGGGTCTACGAGCAGTACTTC. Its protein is CASSPQGRGVYEQYF. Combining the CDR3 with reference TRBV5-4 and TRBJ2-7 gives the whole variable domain ETGVTQSPTHLIKTRGQQVTLRCSSQSGHNTVSWYQQALGQGPQFIFQYYREEENGRGNFPPRFSGLQFPNYSSELNVNALELDDSALYLCASSPQGRGVYEQYFGPGTRLTVT.

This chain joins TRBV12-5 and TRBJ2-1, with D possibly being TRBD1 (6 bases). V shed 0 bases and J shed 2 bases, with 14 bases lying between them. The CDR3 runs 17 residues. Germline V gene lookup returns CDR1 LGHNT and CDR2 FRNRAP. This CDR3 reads CASGLVISGTTYNEQFF. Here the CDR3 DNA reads TGTGCTAGTGGTTTGGTTATATCCGGGACAACCTACAATGAGCAGTTCTTC.

CDR3 nucleotide sequence: TGTGCCAGCAGTTACGAAGGACAGGCTGGGATGTATACGCAGTATTTT. Its translation: CASSYEGQAGMYTQYF. The chain couples TRBV6-5 to TRBJ2-3, with 7 positions matching TRBD1. CDR3 size: 16 residues. J was trimmed by 7 bases and V by 2 bases; bases with no gene match: 12. CDR1 and CDR2 (germline): MNHEY, SVGAGI.

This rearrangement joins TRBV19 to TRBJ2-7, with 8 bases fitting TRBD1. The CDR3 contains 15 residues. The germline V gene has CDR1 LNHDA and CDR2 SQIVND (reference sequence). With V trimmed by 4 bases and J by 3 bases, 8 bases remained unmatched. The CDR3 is CASSTSAGGGYEQYF. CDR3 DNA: TGTGCCAGTAGTACCTCTGCAGGGGGCGGCTACGAGCAGTACTTC.

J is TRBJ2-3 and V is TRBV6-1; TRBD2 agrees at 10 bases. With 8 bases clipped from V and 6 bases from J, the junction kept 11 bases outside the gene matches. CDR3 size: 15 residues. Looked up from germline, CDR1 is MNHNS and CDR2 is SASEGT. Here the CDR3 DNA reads TGTGCCAGCGCGGGACTAGCGTTAAGTAGGGATACGCAGTATTTT. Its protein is CASAGLALSRDTQYF.

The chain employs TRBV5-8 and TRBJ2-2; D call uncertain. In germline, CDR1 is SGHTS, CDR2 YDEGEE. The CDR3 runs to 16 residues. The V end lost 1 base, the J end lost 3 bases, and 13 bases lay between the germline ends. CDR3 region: CASSLSLGQDTGELFF. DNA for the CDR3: TGTGCCAGCAGCTTGAGTCTTGGTCAGGACACCGGGGAGCTGTTTTTT.

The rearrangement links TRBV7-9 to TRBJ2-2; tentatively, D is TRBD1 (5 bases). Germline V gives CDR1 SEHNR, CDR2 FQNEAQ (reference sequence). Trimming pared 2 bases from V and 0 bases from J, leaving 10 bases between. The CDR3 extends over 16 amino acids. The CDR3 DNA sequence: TGTGCCAGCAGCTTATCCACACAGGCGAACACCGGGGAGCTGTTTTTT. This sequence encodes CASSLSTQANTGELFF.

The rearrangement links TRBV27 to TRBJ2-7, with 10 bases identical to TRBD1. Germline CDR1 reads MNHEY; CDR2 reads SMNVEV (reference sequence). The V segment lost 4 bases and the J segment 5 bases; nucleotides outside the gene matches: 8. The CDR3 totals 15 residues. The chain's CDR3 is CASSSRDRGGHEQYF. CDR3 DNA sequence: TGTGCCAGCAGTTCCCGGGACAGGGGAGGCCACGAGCAGTACTTC.

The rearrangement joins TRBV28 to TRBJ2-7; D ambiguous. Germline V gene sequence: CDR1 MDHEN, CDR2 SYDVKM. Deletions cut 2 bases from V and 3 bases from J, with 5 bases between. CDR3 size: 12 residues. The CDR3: CASSLEFYEQYF. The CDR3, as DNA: TGTGCCAGCAGTTTAGAGTTCTACGAGCAGTACTTC.

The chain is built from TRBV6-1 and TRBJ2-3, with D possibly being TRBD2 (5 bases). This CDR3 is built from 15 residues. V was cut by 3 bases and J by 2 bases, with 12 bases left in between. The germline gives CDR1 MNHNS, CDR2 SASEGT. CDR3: CASSDPAVYTDTQYF. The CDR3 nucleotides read TGTGCCAGCAGTGACCCAGCGGTCTACACAGATACGCAGTATTTT.

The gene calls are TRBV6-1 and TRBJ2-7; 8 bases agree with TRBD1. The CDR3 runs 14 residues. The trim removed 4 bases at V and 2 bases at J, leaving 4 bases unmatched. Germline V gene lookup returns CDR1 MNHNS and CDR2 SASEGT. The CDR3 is CASSAPGQAYEQYF. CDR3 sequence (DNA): TGTGCCAGCAGTGCCCCGGGACAGGCCTACGAGCAGTACTTC.

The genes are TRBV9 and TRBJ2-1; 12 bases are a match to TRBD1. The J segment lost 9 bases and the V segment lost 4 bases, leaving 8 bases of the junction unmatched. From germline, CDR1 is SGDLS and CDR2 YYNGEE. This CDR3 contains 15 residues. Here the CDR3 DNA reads TGTGCCAGCAGCCCAGGGACAGGGGGCAACGGTGAGCAGTTCTTC. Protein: CASSPGTGGNGEQFF.

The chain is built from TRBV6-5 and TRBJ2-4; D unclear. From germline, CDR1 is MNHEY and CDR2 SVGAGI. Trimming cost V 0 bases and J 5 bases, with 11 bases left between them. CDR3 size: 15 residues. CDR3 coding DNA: TGTGCCAGCAGTTACTCGATCGGTGCCCAAAACATTCAGTACTTC. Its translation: CASSYSIGAQNIQYF.